This entry is about one T cell receptor (beta chain). Its cognate antigen is unknown. This record comes from a study of CD8+CD57+ T cells in acquired aplastic anemia. Overall study: Isolated CD4+ and CD8+ cells, once sorted, yielded DNA averaging about 3.4 ug. The study's findings and limits: Roughly 31 CD8+ CDR3 sequences occurred in both the patients and the controls. The study found no significant CD8+ Simpson's diversity difference between patients and controls.

TCR beta VDJ and CDR3 profiling used genomic DNA as template. TCRdb re-derived calls from the reads in MiXCR, one entry per CDR3 protein. The sample includes some 170,000 distinct CDR3 sequences, just under 45% seen only once; the top ten take about 1.1%. In germline, CDR1 is SQVTM, CDR2 ANQGSEA. The V and J ends lost 6 bases and 6 bases respectively, with 12 bases between them. This CDR3 is 12 amino acids long. The origin of this receptor is a human donor in good health. V usage is TRBV29-1 and J usage is TRBJ2-1, with a weak D call TRBD2 (7 bases). The sequencing input was sorted CD4+, CD8+, or CD8+CD57+ T cells (not recorded which) from PBMCs. Written as DNA, the CDR3 is TGCAGCGTGGTCGCGGGGGCCAATGAGCAGTTCTTC. Translating gives CSVVAGANEQFF.